These T cell receptor beta chains were read from a single sample in a study of HIV-infected children after antiretroviral therapy interruption. TCRdb analysed the 3' RACE reads with MiXCR anew, one entry per CDR3 protein. In the table there are 70,000 to 90,000 distinct CDR3 sequences, approximately 6.9% of which are singletons. Sequencing used CD45RA+ CD4+ T cells from PBMCs, pooled from several time points, obtained from a donor given antiretroviral therapy, either interrupted or continuous. Receptors originate from a pool of human donors with HIV. Both conserved end residues are part of each CDR3. The order of the fields is J gene, V gene, CDR3 protein.

TRBJ2-5 | TRBV9 | CASSNSKQETQYF
TRBJ1-5 | TRBV29-1 | CSVEREDNQPQHF
TRBJ1-2 | TRBV20-1 | CSARQTGRLDGYTF
TRBJ1-6 | TRBV5-1 | CASSLGGQGSYNSPLHF
TRBJ2-7 | TRBV4-1 | CASSAPMRGGIRQYF
TRBJ2-7 | TRBV21-1 | CASSKWFADEQYF
TRBJ2-7 | TRBV30 | CAAKRVNYEQYF
TRBJ2-1 | TRBV7-6 | CATSGDTIEQFF
TRBJ2-7 | TRBV28 | CASRPGLQLYYEQYF
TRBJ2-7 | TRBV7-2 | CASSFGQGAREQYF
TRBJ1-4 | TRBV19 | CASAGVAEKLFF
TRBJ2-2 | TRBV10-3 | CAITKDRESGELFF
TRBJ2-1 | TRBV12-3/TRBV12-4 | CASRTSGSPYNEQFF
TRBJ2-7 | TRBV7-2 | CASSLVGSGSPDEQYF
TRBJ2-5 | TRBV14 | CASSQATGPPQETQYF
TRBJ1-1 | TRBV10-1 | CASRIPGGLNTEAFF
TRBJ1-1 | TRBV20-1 | CSATRVGTEAFF
TRBJ1-1 | TRBV3-1 | CASSYSTGSTEAFF
TRBJ2-7 | TRBV6-2/TRBV6-3 | CASSYSRDRPTYEQYF
TRBJ1-5 | TRBV12-5 | CASGLVVAGDQPQHF
TRBJ2-5 | TRBV10-3 | CAIRGQGQETQYF
TRBJ1-1 | TRBV12-3/TRBV12-4 | CASTLRYTEAFF
TRBJ2-1 | TRBV3-2 | CASSQDWGGDAEQFF
TRBJ2-4 | TRBV5-1 | CASSLESGQLKNIQYF
TRBJ2-1 | TRBV20-1 | CSAQDRGHNEQFF
TRBJ2-3 | TRBV5-1 | CASSSRGAVPSTDTQYF
TRBJ2-6 | TRBV6-6 | CASSYSGAGANVLTF
TRBJ1-2 | TRBV10-3 | CAIRQEYGYGYTF
TRBJ2-1 | TRBV20-1 | CSAEGGVVLNEQFF
TRBJ2-7 | TRBV5-1 | CASSLGQILSPYEQYF
TRBJ1-5 | TRBV19 | CASAQGQPQHF
TRBJ2-7 | TRBV6-6 | CASGFLQLQRDEQYF